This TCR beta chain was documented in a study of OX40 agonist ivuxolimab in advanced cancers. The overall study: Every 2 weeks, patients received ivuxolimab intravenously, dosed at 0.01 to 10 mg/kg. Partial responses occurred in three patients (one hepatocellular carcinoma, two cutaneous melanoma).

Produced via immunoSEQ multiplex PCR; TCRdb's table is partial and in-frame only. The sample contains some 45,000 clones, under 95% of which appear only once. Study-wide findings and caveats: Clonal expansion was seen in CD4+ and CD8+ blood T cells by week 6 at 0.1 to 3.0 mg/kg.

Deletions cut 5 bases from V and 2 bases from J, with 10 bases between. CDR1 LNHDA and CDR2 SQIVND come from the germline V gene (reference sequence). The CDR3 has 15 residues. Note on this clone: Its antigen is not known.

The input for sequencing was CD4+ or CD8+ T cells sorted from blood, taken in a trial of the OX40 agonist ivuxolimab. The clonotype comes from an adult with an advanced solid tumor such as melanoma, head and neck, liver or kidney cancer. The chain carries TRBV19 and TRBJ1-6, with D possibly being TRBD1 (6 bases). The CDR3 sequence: CASSSRTAYNSPLHF. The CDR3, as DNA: TGTGCCAGTAGTTCTCGGACAGCCTATAATTCACCCCTCCACTTT.